This is a list of T cell receptor beta chains from one sample in a study of blood T cell repertoires in COVID-19. Libraries were prepared by immunoSEQ multiplex PCR; TCRdb keeps only in-frame clonotypes and omits some of them. Of roughly 300,000 clones listed, 80% to 90% were seen once; the top ten hold about 10%. The sample consisted of PBMCs or T cells enriched from blood (not recorded which). The receptors here all came from a woman in her late teens or twenties who had recovered from COVID-19. CDR3s include the opening cysteine and the closing phenylalanine or tryptophan. Each record gives: D gene, clone size, V gene, J gene, CDR3 protein, CDR3 DNA. The D gene is left open where the match is weak. Clone size, where shown, is once, few, many, or a class for clones that have expanded.

>.|.|TRBV6-1|TRBJ2-7
CASSEPRQQYF
TGTGCCAGCAGTGAACCCCGTCAGCAGTACTTC
>.|.|TRBV6-5|TRBJ1-2
CASSYPGNPGYTF
TGTGCCAGCAGTTACCCAGGGAATCCTGGCTACACCTTC
>TRBD1|.|TRBV12-3/TRBV12-4|TRBJ1-1
CASSTGANTEAFF
TGTGCCAGCAGTACAGGGGCCAACACTGAAGCTTTCTTT
>TRBD2|.|TRBV28|TRBJ2-7
CASSLTQREGGYF
TGTGCCAGCAGTTTGACGCAGCGGGAGGGGGGATACTTC
>.|once|TRBV14|TRBJ2-1
CASSPRGFNEQFF
TGTGCCAGCAGCCCAAGGGGGTTCAATGAGCAGTTCTTC
>.|.|TRBV13|TRBJ1-2
CASSLGGRYGYTF
TGTGCCAGCAGCTTGGGGGGGCGATATGGCTACACCTTC
>.|once|TRBV5-4|TRBJ2-7
CASSPTGRSREQYF
TGTGCCAGCAGCCCTACAGGGAGATCACGGGAGCAGTACTTC
>.|.|TRBV2|TRBJ1-1
CASSDQGFDNTEAFF
TGTGCCAGCAGCGACCAGGGGTTCGACAACACTGAAGCTTTCTTT
>TRBD2|.|TRBV7-2|TRBJ2-5
CASSSSGGYQETQYF
TGTGCCAGCAGCAGCAGCGGGGGGTACCAAGAGACCCAGTACTTC
>.|.|TRBV5-1|TRBJ2-3
CASSLVASDTDTQYF
TGCGCCAGCAGCTTGGTGGCTAGCGACACAGATACGCAGTATTTT
>.|.|TRBV19|TRBJ1-2
CASSKGGAGYGYTF
TGTGCCAGTAGTAAAGGGGGTGCGGGCTATGGCTACACCTTC
>TRBD1|.|TRBV5-8|TRBJ1-6
CASSPRDRASYNSPLHF
TGTGCCAGCAGCCCGCGGGACAGGGCCTCCTATAATTCACCCCTCCACTTT
>.|.|TRBV13|TRBJ2-3
CASSLGRDIDTQYF
TGTGCCAGCAGCTTAGGAAGGGACATAGATACGCAGTATTTT
>TRBD1|.|TRBV2|TRBJ1-2
CASRAGTGYGYTF
TGTGCCAGCAGAGCCGGGACAGGTTATGGCTACACCTTC
>TRBD2|.|TRBV5-4|TRBJ2-2
CASSSTSGGPYTGELFF
TGTGCCAGCAGCTCGACTAGCGGGGGGCCCTACACCGGGGAGCTGTTTTTT
>.|.|TRBV30|TRBJ2-3
CAWSPGPDTQYF
TGTGCCTGGAGCCCAGGGCCAGATACGCAGTATTTT
>.|.|TRBV27|TRBJ2-1
CASSLQWVGNEQFF
TGTGCCAGCAGTCTACAGTGGGTTGGGAATGAGCAGTTCTTC
>.|once|TRBV2|TRBJ2-3
CASSGLKVLGEPTDTQYF
TGTGCCAGCAGTGGGTTAAAGGTTTTAGGGGAACCAACAGATACGCAGTATTTT
>.|.|TRBV24-1|TRBJ2-7
CATSDLGDEQYF
TGTGCCACCAGTGACCTAGGGGACGAGCAGTACTTC
>.|.|TRBV5-6|TRBJ2-3
CASSPWDTRTDTQYF
TGTGCCAGCAGCCCCTGGGACACCCGCACAGATACGCAGTATTTT
>.|.|TRBV28|TRBJ2-1
CASREPGGANYNEQFF
TGTGCCAGCAGGGAACCCGGGGGAGCCAACTACAATGAGCAGTTCTTC
>.|.|TRBV28|TRBJ1-6
CASSFGSRLNSPLHF
TGTGCCAGCAGTTTTGGATCCAGACTCAATTCACCCCTCCACTTT
>TRBD1|.|TRBV30|TRBJ1-1
CAWRQGLGGNTEAFF
TGTGCCTGGAGACAGGGGTTAGGCGGGAACACTGAAGCTTTCTTT
>.|once|TRBV2|TRBJ2-1
CASPGTSSYNEQFF
TGTGCCAGCCCCGGGACTTCCTCCTACAATGAGCAGTTCTTC
>TRBD1|few|TRBV11-1|TRBJ2-4
CASSLEQGGNIQYF
TGTGCCAGCAGCTTAGAACAGGGGGGAAACATTCAGTACTTC
>.|.|TRBV27|TRBJ2-1
CASSSIGLVPWGEQFF
TGTGCCAGCAGTTCGATAGGACTGGTGCCCTGGGGTGAGCAGTTCTTC
>TRBD1|.|TRBV10-3|TRBJ2-6
CATGTGHSGANVLTF
TGTGCTACCGGGACAGGACACTCTGGGGCCAACGTCCTGACTTTC
>TRBD1|once|TRBV7-3|TRBJ1-2
CASSPDRGSFYGYTF
TGTGCCAGCAGCCCTGACAGGGGGTCGTTCTATGGCTACACCTTC
>.|few|TRBV11-2|TRBJ1-5
CASSLGQNQPQHF
TGTGCCAGCAGCCTAGGACAGAATCAGCCCCAGCATTTT
>.|.|TRBV15|TRBJ1-4
CATSRDGGATNEKLFF
TGTGCCACCAGCAGAGATGGCGGTGCAACTAATGAAAAACTGTTTTTT
>.|.|TRBV4-1|TRBJ2-7
CASSQVLAPRNEQYF
TGCGCCAGCAGCCAAGTGCTAGCCCCTAGGAACGAGCAGTACTTC
>.|.|TRBV28|TRBJ1-5
CASSLLPGQGQPQHF
TGTGCCAGCAGTTTATTACCAGGGCAGGGTCAGCCCCAGCATTTT
>TRBD2|.|TRBV28|TRBJ2-1
CASATPGTSGNEQFF
TGTGCCAGCGCGACACCCGGGACTAGCGGCAATGAGCAGTTCTTC
>TRBD1|.|TRBV7-9|TRBJ2-7
CASSGPVQGAFYEQYF
TGTGCCAGCAGCGGTCCCGTGCAGGGGGCCTTCTACGAGCAGTACTTC
>TRBD1|.|TRBV18|TRBJ2-1
CASSPAGTGGNEQFF
TGTGCCAGCTCACCTGCCGGGACAGGGGGCAATGAGCAGTTCTTC
>.|.|TRBV4-2|TRBJ2-3
CASSQKDSSTDTQYF
TGTGCCAGCAGCCAGAAAGACAGTAGCACAGATACGCAGTATTTT
>.|.|TRBV20-1|TRBJ2-1
CSARDQREQFF
TGCAGTGCTAGAGATCAGAGGGAGCAGTTCTTC
>TRBD1|.|TRBV29-1|TRBJ1-2
CSVGPDTGADAGYTF
TGCAGCGTTGGTCCGGATACAGGGGCGGACGCTGGCTACACCTTC
>.|few|TRBV2|TRBJ2-3
CASSARSTDTQYF
TGTGCCAGCAGTGCCCGGTCCACAGATACGCAGTATTTT
>.|.|TRBV5-8|TRBJ2-2
CASSLGVGELFF
TGTGCCAGCAGCTTGGGCGTTGGGGAGCTGTTTTTT
>TRBD2|.|TRBV7-9|TRBJ2-3
CASSHYGGSTDTQYF
TGTGCCAGCAGCCACTACGGGGGGAGCACAGATACGCAGTATTTT
>.|once|TRBV3-1/TRBV3-2|TRBJ2-5
CASSPQGKGETQYF
TGTGCCAGCAGCCCACAGGGAAAGGGAGAGACCCAGTACTTC
>TRBD1|few|TRBV7-9|TRBJ1-3
CASSPPGTGSPGNTIYF
TGTGCCAGCAGCCCGCCGGGGACAGGTAGTCCTGGAAACACCATATATTTT
>TRBD1|.|TRBV11-1|TRBJ2-3
CASSPQGAGYTDTQYF
TGTGCCAGCAGCCCACAGGGGGCCGGATACACAGATACGCAGTATTTT
>.|.|TRBV5-1|TRBJ2-2
CASKGGPPPGAGELFF
TGCGCCAGCAAGGGGGGGCCCCCACCCGGGGCCGGGGAGCTGTTTTTT
>.|few|TRBV24-1|TRBJ1-2
CATSEGRAMSHLYAYGYTF
TGTGCCACCAGTGAAGGCAGGGCGATGTCTCACCTCTATGCTTATGGCTACACCTTC
>.|.|TRBV19|TRBJ1-1
CASAPTGSTEAFF
TGTGCCAGTGCACCTACAGGGTCCACTGAAGCTTTCTTT
>TRBD1|.|TRBV10-3|TRBJ1-2
CAISEPDRGSYGYTF
TGTGCCATCAGTGAGCCTGACAGGGGGAGCTATGGCTACACCTTC
>.|.|TRBV7-3|TRBJ1-6
CASSLSGGNSPLHF
TGTGCCAGCAGCTTATCGGGGGGGAATTCACCCCTCCACTTT
>.|.|TRBV4-1|TRBJ2-3
CASSQDRDTQYF
TGCGCCAGCAGCCAAGACCGGGATACGCAGTATTTT
>.|.|TRBV14|TRBJ1-2
CASSQDFGGGGYTF
TGTGCCAGCAGCCAAGACTTTGGGGGCGGAGGCTACACCTTC
>.|.|TRBV30|TRBJ1-5
CAWRARSYSNQPQHF
TGTGCCTGGAGGGCGAGGAGCTATAGCAATCAGCCCCAGCATTTT
>TRBD1|.|TRBV5-4|TRBJ2-5
CASSSIGQGADLETQYF
TGTGCCAGCAGCTCCATCGGACAGGGGGCTGATCTGGAGACCCAGTACTTC
>.|.|TRBV7-3|TRBJ2-1
CASSSGLRTYNEQFF
TGTGCCAGCAGCTCCGGGTTGAGGACCTACAATGAGCAGTTCTTC
>TRBD2|.|TRBV4-1|TRBJ2-7
CASSQVLGLAGGRRYF
TGCGCCAGCAGCCAAGTGCTCGGACTAGCGGGGGGGCGGCGGTACTTC
>.|.|TRBV5-6|TRBJ1-1
CASSLIELLNTEAFF
TGTGCCAGCAGCTTGATTGAGCTATTGAACACTGAAGCTTTCTTT
>.|.|TRBV7-9|TRBJ1-6
CASSGTGSDPNSPLHF
TGTGCCAGCAGCGGAACAGGGTCTGACCCTAATTCACCCCTCCACTTT
>.|.|TRBV4-1|TRBJ1-4
CASSQGIRGNEKLFF
TGCGCCAGCAGCCAAGGAATACGGGGTAATGAAAAACTGTTTTTT
>TRBD1|.|TRBV27|TRBJ1-5
CASSPGTGGQPQHF
TGTGCCAGCAGTCCCGGGACAGGTGGACAGCCCCAGCATTTT